A selection of T cell receptor beta chains follows, all from one sample in a study of blood T cells in healthy people across ages. TCRdb analysed the 5' RACE reads with MiXCR anew, one entry per CDR3 protein. The sample lists around 780,000 distinct CDR3 sequences; around three fifths were seen once. The source material was blood. These TCRs come from a man aged 40-50 years in good health. Each CDR3 is given with its conserved first and last residue. The order of the fields is J gene, V gene, CDR3 length, clone size, D gene, CDR3 DNA, CDR3 protein. A D gene is named only where the DNA matches it firmly. Clone size is not always given. Where it is, it says once, few, many or a class for expanded clones.

J: TRBJ1-5
V: TRBV12-3/TRBV12-4
length: 15
size: .
D: .
DNA: TGTGCCAGCACTTTAGGCGGATATAGCAATCAGCCCCAGCATTTT
CDR3: CASTLGGYSNQPQHF

J: TRBJ2-7
V: TRBV20-1
length: 12
size: once
D: .
DNA: TGCAGTGCTCCCTCCTCCTACAATGAGCAGTACTTC
CDR3: CSAPSSYNEQYF

J: TRBJ1-5
V: TRBV12-3/TRBV12-4
length: 14
size: .
D: .
DNA: TGTGCCAGCAGTTTAGAAACAGGTTATCAGCCCCAGCATTTT
CDR3: CASSLETGYQPQHF

J: TRBJ2-7
V: TRBV20-1
length: 13
size: few
D: .
DNA: TGCAGTGCTACGGTATGGAACTCCTACGAGCAGTACTTC
CDR3: CSATVWNSYEQYF

J: TRBJ1-2
V: TRBV5-1
length: 15
size: .
D: .
DNA: TGCGCCAGCAGCTTGGATCGCCCGGAACTGGATGGCTACACCTTC
CDR3: CASSLDRPELDGYTF

J: TRBJ2-7
V: TRBV5-5
length: 15
size: .
D: .
DNA: TGTGCCAGCAGCGGTCCGACAGAGGAGCTCTACGAGCAGTACTTC
CDR3: CASSGPTEELYEQYF

J: TRBJ2-1
V: TRBV29-1
length: 14
size: few
D: TRBD1
DNA: TGCAGCGGATTAGAGACAGGGGGTAGCAATGAGCAGTTCTTC
CDR3: CSGLETGGSNEQFF

J: TRBJ1-2
V: TRBV5-1
length: 15
size: .
D: TRBD1
DNA: TGCGCCAGCAGCTCCCCGGACAGGGGTCTTTATGGCTACACCTTC
CDR3: CASSSPDRGLYGYTF

J: TRBJ2-3
V: TRBV3-1
length: 16
size: .
D: TRBD2
DNA: TGTGCCAGCAGCCAAGATGCTAGCGGGGGCACAGATACGCAGTATTTT
CDR3: CASSQDASGGTDTQYF

J: TRBJ2-5
V: TRBV20-1
length: 14
size: .
D: .
DNA: TGCAGTGCCAACACCCGGGGCAGTCAAGAGACCCAGTACTTC
CDR3: CSANTRGSQETQYF

J: TRBJ1-5
V: TRBV7-9
length: 17
size: once
D: .
DNA: TGTGCCAGCAGCTCCCCCCTTGAGGGGTTCGGCAATCAGCCCCAGCATTTT
CDR3: CASSSPLEGFGNQPQHF

J: TRBJ1-1
V: TRBV6-2/TRBV6-3
length: 16
size: .
D: TRBD1
DNA: TGTGCCAGCAGTTACGGTTTGGGACAGGGGAACACTGAAGCTTTCTTT
CDR3: CASSYGLGQGNTEAFF

J: TRBJ2-7
V: TRBV6-2/TRBV6-3
length: 14
size: .
D: TRBD1
DNA: TGTGCCAGCAGATCCGGGACAGGCTCCTACGAGCAGTACTTC
CDR3: CASRSGTGSYEQYF

J: TRBJ2-7
V: TRBV29-1
length: 13
size: few
D: .
DNA: TGCAGCGTTGTCCCCAAGTACTCCTACGAGCAGTACTTC
CDR3: CSVVPKYSYEQYF

J: TRBJ2-5
V: TRBV30
length: 12
size: few
D: .
DNA: TGTGCCGGCCGCGGACAGCAAGAGACCCAGTACTTC
CDR3: CAGRGQQETQYF

J: TRBJ1-5
V: TRBV6-6
length: 14
size: .
D: .
DNA: TGTGCCAGCAGTTACGCGGGAGAACGGCAGCCCCAGCATTTT
CDR3: CASSYAGERQPQHF

J: TRBJ2-5
V: TRBV9
length: 14
size: .
D: .
DNA: TGTGCCAGCAGCGTAGCGGGGGGCGTGGAGACCCAGTACTTC
CDR3: CASSVAGGVETQYF

J: TRBJ2-7
V: TRBV20-1
length: 13
size: .
D: .
DNA: TGCAGTGCTAGACTGCCGAGTTCCTACGAGCAGTACTTC
CDR3: CSARLPSSYEQYF

J: TRBJ1-4
V: TRBV4-3
length: 14
size: .
D: .
DNA: TGCGCCAGCAGCCAAGGGGTACGGAGTGAAAAACTGTTTTTT
CDR3: CASSQGVRSEKLFF

J: TRBJ2-7
V: TRBV5-4
length: 14
size: .
D: .
DNA: TGTGCCAGCAGCGACGCACGGCCCCCTGGTGAGCAGTACTTC
CDR3: CASSDARPPGEQYF

J: TRBJ2-1
V: TRBV12-3/TRBV12-4
length: 20
size: .
D: TRBD2
DNA: TGTGCCAGCAGTTCGCCGTCTAGCGGGAGGGGACTAAACGCCTACAATGAGCAGTTCTTC
CDR3: CASSSPSSGRGLNAYNEQFF

J: TRBJ2-3
V: TRBV7-8
length: 17
size: once
D: TRBD1
DNA: TGTGCCAGCAGCTTAGACAGACAGGGGGCTAGCACAGATACGCAGTATTTT
CDR3: CASSLDRQGASTDTQYF

J: TRBJ2-1
V: TRBV2
length: 18
size: .
D: TRBD2
DNA: TGTGCCAGCAGTTTCTCTTCTGGACTAGCGGGGGGTTACAATGAGCAGTTCTTC
CDR3: CASSFSSGLAGGYNEQFF

J: TRBJ1-1
V: TRBV28
length: 14
size: .
D: .
DNA: TGTGCCCACGCCCCGGGCGGTTATAACACTGAAGCTTTCTTT
CDR3: CAHAPGGYNTEAFF

J: TRBJ1-2
V: TRBV3-1
length: 14
size: .
D: TRBD1
DNA: TGTGCCAGCAGCCACAGACAGGGTGAGAATGGCTACACCTTC
CDR3: CASSHRQGENGYTF

J: TRBJ2-3
V: TRBV11-2
length: 16
size: once
D: .
DNA: TGTGCCAGCAGCTTACGCGTCTCTACTGGCACAGATACGCAGTATTTT
CDR3: CASSLRVSTGTDTQYF

J: TRBJ1-2
V: TRBV2
length: 13
size: .
D: .
DNA: TGTGCCAGCATAGGGACCGACTTGGAAGGCTACACCTTC
CDR3: CASIGTDLEGYTF

J: TRBJ1-1
V: TRBV20-1
length: 12
size: once
D: .
DNA: TGCAGTGCCAGCGATGTGAACACTGAAGCTTTCTTT
CDR3: CSASDVNTEAFF

J: TRBJ2-4
V: TRBV28
length: 15
size: .
D: .
DNA: TGTGCCAGCAGTCCCTGGACAGCTGCTCAAAACATTCAGTACTTC
CDR3: CASSPWTAAQNIQYF

J: TRBJ2-7
V: TRBV28
length: 13
size: few
D: .
DNA: TGTGCCAGCAGTTTCCGGGCCTTATACGAGCAGTACTTC
CDR3: CASSFRALYEQYF

J: TRBJ2-7
V: TRBV5-1
length: 13
size: few
D: .
DNA: TGCGCCAGCAGCTTGGAGCAGGGGAACGAGCAGTACTTC
CDR3: CASSLEQGNEQYF

J: TRBJ1-5
V: TRBV20-1
length: 16
size: .
D: .
DNA: TGCAGTGCTAGAGTTTTCCCCGGCGGAAGCAATCAGCCCCAGCATTTT
CDR3: CSARVFPGGSNQPQHF

J: TRBJ2-1
V: TRBV20-1
length: 16
size: .
D: TRBD2
DNA: TGCAGTGCTAGGCCCCCCCGGGACTACCCCTACAATGAGCAGTTCTTC
CDR3: CSARPPRDYPYNEQFF

J: TRBJ2-1
V: TRBV21-1
length: 18
size: .
D: .
DNA: TGTGCCAGCAGCAAAGCTTCATGGGCGCCAAGTCCACAAGAGACCCAGTTCTTC
CDR3: CASSKASWAPSPQETQFF

J: TRBJ2-3
V: TRBV10-3
length: 13
size: few
D: .
DNA: TGTGCCACCGAGGACAGACCCACAGATACGCAGTATTTT
CDR3: CATEDRPTDTQYF

J: TRBJ2-3
V: TRBV7-2
length: 15
size: .
D: TRBD2
DNA: TGTGCCAGCAGCCCGACTAGCGGGGCCTACGATACGCAGTATTTT
CDR3: CASSPTSGAYDTQYF

J: TRBJ2-7
V: TRBV5-5
length: 15
size: .
D: .
DNA: TGTGCCAGCAGCCGCAGGGTATCGGAGCAGTACGAGCAGTACTTC
CDR3: CASSRRVSEQYEQYF

J: TRBJ1-2
V: TRBV5-1
length: 15
size: .
D: .
DNA: TGCGCCAGCAGCTTGGCCGACAGGAGGTACTATGGCTACACCTTC
CDR3: CASSLADRRYYGYTF

J: TRBJ2-3
V: TRBV5-1
length: 16
size: once
D: TRBD1
DNA: TGCGCCAGCAGCCTCGGTGGGACAGGGGTGACAGATACGCAGTATTTT
CDR3: CASSLGGTGVTDTQYF